This entry lists 9 T cell receptor beta chains sequenced from one sample in a study of blood T cells in healthy people across ages. Then a second PCR, running roughly 7 to 11 cycles, was carried out with a sample-barcoded 5' primer and a J-beta primer mix. Via MiXCR, TCRdb re-called the 5' RACE reads, giving one row per CDR3 protein. The sample has approximately 780,000 distinct CDR3 sequences; under 30% are singletons. These data were likewise used in another study, on T cells of mothers and their children.

Specimen: blood. The origin of the receptors is a boy between 10 and 17 years old in good health.

The CDR3 sequence is CASSASLGGSGLSNEKLFF. CDR3 nucleotide sequence: TGTGCCAGCAGCGCCTCGTTAGGGGGCAGTGGGTTATCTAATGAAAAACTGTTTTTT. This chain connects TRBV7-2 to TRBJ1-4; 7 bases line up with TRBD1. V was clipped by 5 bases and J by 3 bases; unmatched bases: 18. The V gene's germline CDR1 is SGHTA and CDR2 FQGNSA. The CDR3 sequence is 19 residues long.

This clonotype was recorded a few times. V gene TRBV29-1 combines with J gene TRBJ2-5; weak D call: TRBD1 (5 bases). Germline lookup yields CDR1 SQVTM and CDR2 ANQGSEA. The CDR3 consists of 12 residues. V gave up 3 bases and J gave up 2 bases, with 7 bases separating them. The CDR3 DNA sequence: TGCAGCGTTGATAAGGGGCAAGAGACCCAGTACTTC. Translated: CSVDKGQETQYF.

Only a few counts were recorded for this clonotype. The V and J genes are TRBV6-4 and TRBJ2-3, with TRBD1 matching 12 bases. There are 15 residues in the CDR3. After removal of 4 bases from V and 2 bases from J, the junction contained 1 base not matched to a gene. Per germline, CDR1 MRHNA and CDR2 SNTAGT. The DNA for the CDR3 is TGTGCCAGCAGTGCGGGACAGGGGGCCACAGATACGCAGTATTTT. It is translated as CASSAGQGATDTQYF.

J is TRBJ2-2 and V is TRBV4-3; no firm D call. CDR1 is LGHNA, CDR2 YSLEER, per germline. V lost 4 bases to trimming and J lost 0 bases, with 12 bases between them. There are 16 residues in the CDR3. The CDR3 loop is CASSPERFANTGELFF. DNA of the CDR3: TGCGCCAGCAGCCCGGAACGGTTCGCGAACACCGGGGAGCTGTTTTTT.

Comments on this clonotype: An end of the junction differs from the germline gene, which may be a read error. The CDR3 reads CASSLGVRESYKEQFF. The CDR3 coding sequence is TGCGCCAGCAGCTTGGGAGTCAGGGAATCCTACAAAGAGCAGTTCTTC. The chain employs TRBV5-1 and TRBJ2-1, with a possible D match to TRBD1 (5 bases). This CDR3 is built from 16 residues. The germline V gene has CDR1 SGHRS and CDR2 YFSETQ. Full variable domain (rest looked up from reference TRBV5-1 and TRBJ2-1): KAGVTQTPRYLIKTRGQQVTLSCSPISGHRSVSWYQQTPGQGLQFLFEYFSETQRNKGNFPGRFSGRQFSNSRSEMNVSTLELGDSALYLCASSLGVRESYKEQFFGPGTRLTVL.

V is TRBV20-1 and J is TRBJ2-5, with D perhaps matching TRBD1 (5 bases). This CDR3 is 14 amino acids long. V gave up 2 bases and J gave up 0 bases, with 10 bases separating them. Germline lookup yields CDR1 DFQATT and CDR2 SNEGSKA (reference sequence). The CDR3 region has the DNA TGCAGTGCTAGAAGAGCGACAGACCAAGAGACCCAGTACTTC. This sequence encodes CSARRATDQETQYF.

The chain links TRBV9 to TRBJ2-5; D gene unclear. The CDR3 runs to 14 residues. Germline lookup yields CDR1 SGDLS and CDR2 YYNGEE. Trimming took 1 base from V and 4 from J, leaving 11 bases between them. CDR3 sequence: CASSVTAKPETQYF. CDR3 coding DNA: TGTGCCAGCAGCGTAACAGCGAAACCAGAGACCCAGTACTTC.

This clonotype was recorded once. The chain couples TRBV4-1 to TRBJ2-2, with 10 bases lining up with TRBD1. The germline V gene encodes CDR1 MGHRA and CDR2 YSYEKL. J was trimmed by 5 bases and V by 9 bases; bases with no gene match: 12. The CDR3 contains 16 residues. The CDR3: CASRRPGQGRTGELFF. The CDR3, as DNA: TGCGCCAGTAGAAGGCCGGGACAGGGGCGAACCGGGGAGCTGTTTTTT.

This rearrangement joins TRBV2 to TRBJ2-1, with 13 bases aligning to TRBD2. Germline V lookup: CDR1 SNHLY, CDR2 FYNNEI. J lost 5 bases, V lost 8 bases, and 3 bases had no gene match. The CDR3 contains 14 residues. The CDR3 sequence: CASSTSGGDNEQFF. CDR3 sequence (DNA): TGTGCCAGCTCCACTAGCGGGGGGGACAATGAGCAGTTCTTC.